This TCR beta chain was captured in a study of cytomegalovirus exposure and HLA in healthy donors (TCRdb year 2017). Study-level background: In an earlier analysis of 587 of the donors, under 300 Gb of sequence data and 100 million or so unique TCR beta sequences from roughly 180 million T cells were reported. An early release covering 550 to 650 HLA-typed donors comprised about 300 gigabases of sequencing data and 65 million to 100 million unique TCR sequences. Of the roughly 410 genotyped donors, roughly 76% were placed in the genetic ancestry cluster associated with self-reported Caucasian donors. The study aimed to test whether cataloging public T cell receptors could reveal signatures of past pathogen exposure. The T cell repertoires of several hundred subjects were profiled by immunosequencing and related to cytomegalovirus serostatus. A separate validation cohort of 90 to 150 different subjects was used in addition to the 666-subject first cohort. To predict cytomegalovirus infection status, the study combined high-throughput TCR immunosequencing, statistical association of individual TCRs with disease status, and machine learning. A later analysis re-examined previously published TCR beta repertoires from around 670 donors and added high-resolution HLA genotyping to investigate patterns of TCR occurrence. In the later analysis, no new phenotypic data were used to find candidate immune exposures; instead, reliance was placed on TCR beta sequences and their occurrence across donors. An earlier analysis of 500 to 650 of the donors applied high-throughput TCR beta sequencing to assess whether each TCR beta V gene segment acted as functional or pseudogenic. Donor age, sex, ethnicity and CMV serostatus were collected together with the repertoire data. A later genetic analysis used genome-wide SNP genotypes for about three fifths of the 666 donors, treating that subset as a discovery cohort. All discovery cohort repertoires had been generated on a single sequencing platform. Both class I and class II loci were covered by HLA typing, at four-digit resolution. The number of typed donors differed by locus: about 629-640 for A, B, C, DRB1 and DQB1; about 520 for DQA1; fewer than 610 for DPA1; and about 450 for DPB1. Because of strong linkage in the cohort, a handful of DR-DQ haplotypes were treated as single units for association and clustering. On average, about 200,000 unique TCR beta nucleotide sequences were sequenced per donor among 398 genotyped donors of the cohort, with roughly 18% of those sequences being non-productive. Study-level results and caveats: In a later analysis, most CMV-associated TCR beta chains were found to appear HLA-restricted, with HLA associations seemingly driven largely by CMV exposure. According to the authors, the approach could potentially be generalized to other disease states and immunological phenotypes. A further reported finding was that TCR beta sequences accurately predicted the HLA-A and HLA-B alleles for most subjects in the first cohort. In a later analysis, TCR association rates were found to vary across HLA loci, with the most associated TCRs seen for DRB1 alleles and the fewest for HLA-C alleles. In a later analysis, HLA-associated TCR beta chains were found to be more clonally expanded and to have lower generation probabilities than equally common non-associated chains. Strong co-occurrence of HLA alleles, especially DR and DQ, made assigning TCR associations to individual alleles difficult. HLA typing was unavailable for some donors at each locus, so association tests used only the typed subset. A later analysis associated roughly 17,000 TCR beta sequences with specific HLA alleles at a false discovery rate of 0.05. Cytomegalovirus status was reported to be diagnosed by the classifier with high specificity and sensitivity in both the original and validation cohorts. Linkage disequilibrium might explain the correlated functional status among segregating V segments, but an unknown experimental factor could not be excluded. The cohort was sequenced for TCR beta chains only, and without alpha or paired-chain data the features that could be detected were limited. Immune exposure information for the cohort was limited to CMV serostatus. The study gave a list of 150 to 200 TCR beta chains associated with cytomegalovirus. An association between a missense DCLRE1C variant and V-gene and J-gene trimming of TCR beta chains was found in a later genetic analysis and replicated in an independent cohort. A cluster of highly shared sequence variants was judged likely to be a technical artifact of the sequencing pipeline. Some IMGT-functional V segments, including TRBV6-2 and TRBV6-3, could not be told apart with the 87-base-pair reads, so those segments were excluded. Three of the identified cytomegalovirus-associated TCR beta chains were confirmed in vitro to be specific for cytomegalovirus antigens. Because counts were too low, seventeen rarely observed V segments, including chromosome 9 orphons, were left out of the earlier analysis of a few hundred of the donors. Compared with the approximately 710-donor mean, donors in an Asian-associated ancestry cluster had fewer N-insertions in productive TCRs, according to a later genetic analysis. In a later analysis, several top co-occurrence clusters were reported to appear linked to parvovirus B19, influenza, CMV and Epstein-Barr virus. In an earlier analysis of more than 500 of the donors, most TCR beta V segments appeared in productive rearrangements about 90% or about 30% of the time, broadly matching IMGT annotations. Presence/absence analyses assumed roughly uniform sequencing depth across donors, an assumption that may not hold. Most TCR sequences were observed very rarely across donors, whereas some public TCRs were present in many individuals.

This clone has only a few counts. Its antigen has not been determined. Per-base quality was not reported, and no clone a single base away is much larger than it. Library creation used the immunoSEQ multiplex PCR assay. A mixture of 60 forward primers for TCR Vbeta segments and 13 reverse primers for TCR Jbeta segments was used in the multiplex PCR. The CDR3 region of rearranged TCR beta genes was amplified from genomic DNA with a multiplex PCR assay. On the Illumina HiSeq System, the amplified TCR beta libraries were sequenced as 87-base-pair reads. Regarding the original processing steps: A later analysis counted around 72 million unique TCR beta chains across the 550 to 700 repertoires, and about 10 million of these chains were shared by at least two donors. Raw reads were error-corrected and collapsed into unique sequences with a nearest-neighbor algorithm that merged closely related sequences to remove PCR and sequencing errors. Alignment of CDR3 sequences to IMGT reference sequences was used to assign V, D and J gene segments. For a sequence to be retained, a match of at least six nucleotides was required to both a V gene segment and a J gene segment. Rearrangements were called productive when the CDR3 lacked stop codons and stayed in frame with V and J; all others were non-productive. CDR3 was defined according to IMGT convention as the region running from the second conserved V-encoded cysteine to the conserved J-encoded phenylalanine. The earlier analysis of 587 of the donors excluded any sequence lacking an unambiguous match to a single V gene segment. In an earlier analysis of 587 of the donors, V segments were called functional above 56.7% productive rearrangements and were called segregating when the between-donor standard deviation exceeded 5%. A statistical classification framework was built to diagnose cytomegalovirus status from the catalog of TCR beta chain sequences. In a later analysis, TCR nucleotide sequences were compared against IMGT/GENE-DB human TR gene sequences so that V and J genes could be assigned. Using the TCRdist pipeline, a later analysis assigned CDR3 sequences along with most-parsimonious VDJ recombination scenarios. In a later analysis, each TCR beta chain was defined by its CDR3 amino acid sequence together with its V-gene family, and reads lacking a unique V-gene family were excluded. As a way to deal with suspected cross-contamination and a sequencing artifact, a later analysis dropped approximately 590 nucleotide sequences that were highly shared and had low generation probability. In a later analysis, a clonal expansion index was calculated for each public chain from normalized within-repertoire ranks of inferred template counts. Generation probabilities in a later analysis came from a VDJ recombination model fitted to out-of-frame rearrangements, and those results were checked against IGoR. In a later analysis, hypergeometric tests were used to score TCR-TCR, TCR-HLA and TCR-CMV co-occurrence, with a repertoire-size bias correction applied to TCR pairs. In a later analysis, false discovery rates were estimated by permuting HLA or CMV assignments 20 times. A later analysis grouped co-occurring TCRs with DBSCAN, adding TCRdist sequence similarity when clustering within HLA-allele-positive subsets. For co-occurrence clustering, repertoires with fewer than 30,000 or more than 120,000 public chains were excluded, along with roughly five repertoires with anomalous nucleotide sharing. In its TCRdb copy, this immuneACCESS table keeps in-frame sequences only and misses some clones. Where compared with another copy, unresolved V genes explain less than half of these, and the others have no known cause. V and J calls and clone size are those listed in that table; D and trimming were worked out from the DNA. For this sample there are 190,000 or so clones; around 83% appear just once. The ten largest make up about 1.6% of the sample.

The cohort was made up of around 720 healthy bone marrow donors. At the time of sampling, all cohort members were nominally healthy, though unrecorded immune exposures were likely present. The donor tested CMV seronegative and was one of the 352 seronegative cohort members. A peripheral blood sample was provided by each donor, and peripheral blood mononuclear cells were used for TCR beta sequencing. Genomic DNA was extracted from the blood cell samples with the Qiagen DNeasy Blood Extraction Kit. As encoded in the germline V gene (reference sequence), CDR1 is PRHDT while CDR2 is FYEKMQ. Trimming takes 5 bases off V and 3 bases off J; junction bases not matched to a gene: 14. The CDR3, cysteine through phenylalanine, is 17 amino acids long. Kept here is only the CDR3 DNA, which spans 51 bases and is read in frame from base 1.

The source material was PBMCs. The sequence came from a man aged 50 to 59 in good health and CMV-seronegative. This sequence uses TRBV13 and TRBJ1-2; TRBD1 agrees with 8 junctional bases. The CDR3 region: CASSPSDRDSVDYGYTF. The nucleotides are TGTGCCAGCAGCCCCTCGGACAGGGATTCAGTTGACTATGGCTACACCTTC.